Listed below are T cell receptor beta chains from one sample, sequenced in a study of blood T cells in healthy people across ages. MiXCR, applied by TCRdb to the 5' RACE reads, yields one record per CDR3 protein. The profile covers just under 900,000 distinct CDR3 sequences, with around 26% appearing a single time and 15% to 20% taken by the ten largest. Sample: blood. These receptors were taken from a woman older than 75 in good health. Both conserved end residues are part of each CDR3. D genes are given only for firm matches. Size is omitted from some rows. Given values are once, few, many or a class for expanded clones.

CASTQGSNQPQHF | TGTGCCAGCACTCAGGGTAGCAATCAGCCCCAGCATTTT | many | TRBJ1-5 | - | TRBV6-5
CASRHTRTSTDTQYF | TGTGCCAGCAGACACACCCGGACCTCGACAGATACGCAGTATTTT | few | TRBJ2-3 | - | TRBV3-1
CASSLGVRADAQYF | TGTGCCAGCAGCCTTGGGGTGAGAGCAGATGCGCAGTATTTT | - | TRBJ2-3 | - | TRBV12-3/TRBV12-4
CAWALQGGEQYF | TGTGCCTGGGCTCTACAGGGCGGGGAGCAGTACTTC | few | TRBJ2-5 | - | TRBV30
CASSYSTTGQSANYGYTF | TGTGCCAGCAGTTACTCGACTACGGGGCAATCGGCTAACTATGGCTACACCTTC | - | TRBJ1-2 | - | TRBV6-2/TRBV6-3
CASSNRTGRDTQYF | TGTGCCAGCAGTAACCGGACAGGGCGGGATACGCAGTATTTT | many | TRBJ2-3 | TRBD1 | TRBV6-2/TRBV6-3
CASINLCQADWPQHF | TGTGCCAGCATCAACCTTTGCCAGGCTGATTGGCCACAGCATTTT | many | TRBJ1-5 | - | TRBV11-3
CSARRTASTDTQYF | TGCAGTGCTAGGAGGACAGCTAGCACAGATACGCAGTATTTT | many | TRBJ2-3 | - | TRBV20-1
CASSPRDRGTEAFF | TGTGCCAGCAGTCCGAGGGACAGGGGCACTGAAGCTTTCTTT | many | TRBJ1-1 | TRBD1 | TRBV12-3/TRBV12-4
CASSEDLRYEQYF | TGTGCCAGCAGTGAAGATCTCAGATACGAGCAGTACTTC | many | TRBJ2-7 | - | TRBV6-1
CASSPPWGDLKETQYF | TGTGCCAGCTCACCACCTTGGGGGGACCTGAAAGAGACCCAGTACTTC | - | TRBJ2-5 | - | TRBV18
CATNGQNYGYTF | TGTGCCACGAACGGACAAAACTATGGCTACACCTTC | - | TRBJ1-2 | - | TRBV2
CASNLVGASPLHF | TGTGCCAGCAACTTAGTCGGGGCTTCACCCCTCCACTTT | - | TRBJ1-6 | - | TRBV7-2
CASSFQGTQETQYF | TGTGCCAGCAGTTTTCAGGGAACCCAAGAGACCCAGTACTTC | many | TRBJ2-5 | - | TRBV12-3/TRBV12-4
CAGSSRSYNEQYF | TGTGCCGGCAGCTCTAGATCCTACAATGAGCAGTACTTC | - | TRBJ2-7 | - | TRBV7-2
CASSYGTGVNEQFF | TGTGCCAGCAGTTACGGGACAGGGGTCAATGAGCAGTTCTTC | many | TRBJ2-1 | TRBD1 | TRBV6-2/TRBV6-3
CASSEGGQGVMETQYF | TGTGCCAGCAGTGAAGGGGGACAGGGGGTCATGGAGACCCAGTACTTC | few | TRBJ2-5 | TRBD1 | TRBV2
CASSDEGDRNQPQHF | TGTGCCAGCAGTGACGAGGGGGATCGCAATCAGCCCCAGCATTTT | few | TRBJ1-5 | - | TRBV2
CASSLRIAKKQYF | TGTGCCAGCAGTTTACGGATAGCGAAAAAGCAGTACTTC | many | TRBJ2-7 | - | TRBV28
CTSSLAAADTQYF | TGCACCAGCAGCTTGGCGGCTGCAGATACGCAGTATTTT | few | TRBJ2-3 | - | TRBV5-1
CASSYQGTGSGTEAFF | TGTGCCAGCAGCTACCAGGGGACAGGTAGCGGCACTGAAGCTTTCTTT | - | TRBJ1-1 | TRBD1 | TRBV11-3
CASTGYYNEQYF | TGTGCCAGCACCGGATACTACAATGAGCAGTACTTC | - | TRBJ2-7 | - | TRBV2
CASRLGQGSNNEQYF | TGCGCCAGCAGATTGGGACAGGGATCCAACAATGAGCAGTACTTC | - | TRBJ2-7 | TRBD1 | TRBV5-1
CSARGGSTSTDTQYF | TGCAGTGCCAGGGGGGGGTCCACTAGCACAGATACGCAGTATTTT | - | TRBJ2-3 | - | TRBV20-1
CASSPRPDQWGEQYF | TGCGCCAGCAGCCCCCGGCCGGATCAATGGGGCGAGCAGTACTTC | - | TRBJ2-7 | - | TRBV5-1
CSVGQGSGGYTF | TGCAGCGTTGGACAGGGATCAGGAGGCTACACCTTC | - | TRBJ1-2 | TRBD1 | TRBV29-1
CASSRSTGGDEQFF | TGTGCCAGCAGCAGATCAACCGGGGGGGATGAGCAGTTCTTC | many | TRBJ2-1 | TRBD2 | TRBV7-2
CASSLPLAGGRYEQFF | TGTGCCAGCAGTTTACCCCTAGCGGGGGGGAGGTATGAGCAGTTCTTC | many | TRBJ2-1 | TRBD2 | TRBV12-3/TRBV12-4
CASSPSLGGNTEAFF | TGTGCCAGCAGTCCCTCCTTGGGAGGGAACACTGAAGCTTTCTTT | - | TRBJ1-1 | - | TRBV28
CASSLGFKTGGYEQYF | TGTGCCAGCAGCTTGGGGTTCAAGACAGGGGGCTACGAGCAGTACTTC | - | TRBJ2-7 | TRBD1 | TRBV2
CASSLLAGGNVLTF | TGTGCCAGCAGTTTACTGGCGGGAGGCAACGTCCTGACTTTC | many | TRBJ2-6 | TRBD2 | TRBV12-3/TRBV12-4
CASSYRRQGTYNEQFF | TGTGCCAGCAGTTACCGGAGACAGGGGACCTACAATGAGCAGTTCTTC | many | TRBJ2-1 | TRBD1 | TRBV6-5
CASSSTTGGTEAFF | TGTGCCAGCAGCTCTACCACAGGCGGGACTGAAGCTTTCTTT | few | TRBJ1-1 | - | TRBV11-2
CASSLDPAVYGYTF | TGTGCCAGCAGCCTGGACCCCGCCGTCTATGGCTACACCTTC | - | TRBJ1-2 | - | TRBV4-2
CASKTYTEAFF | TGTGCCAGCAAGACCTACACTGAAGCTTTCTTT | many | TRBJ1-1 | - | TRBV6-5
CASSQTPWRGSDGYTF | TGCGCCAGCAGTCAAACCCCCTGGCGGGGAAGTGATGGCTACACCTTC | - | TRBJ1-2 | - | TRBV23-1
CAISEWEEQYF | TGTGCCATCAGTGAATGGGAGGAGCAGTACTTC | few | TRBJ2-5 | - | TRBV10-3
CASSSTTDSYEQYF | TGTGCCAGCAGCTCGACGACAGACAGCTACGAGCAGTACTTC | - | TRBJ2-7 | - | TRBV7-9
CASRIQGNYQPQHF | TGTGCCAGCAGGATACAGGGGAACTACCAGCCCCAGCATTTT | few | TRBJ1-5 | TRBD1 | TRBV28
CASSQATGGQGNQPQHF | TGTGCCAGCAGCCAAGCGACAGGGGGTCAGGGCAATCAGCCCCAGCATTTT | few | TRBJ1-5 | TRBD1 | TRBV4-2
CASRVSGANEQFF | TGTGCCAGCAGAGTGTCGGGTGCAAATGAGCAGTTCTTC | few | TRBJ2-1 | - | TRBV7-2
CASSPFEGNYGYTF | TGTGCCAGCAGCCCCTTCGAGGGAAACTATGGCTACACCTTC | - | TRBJ1-2 | - | TRBV7-2
CATSESGRKETQYF | TGTGCCACCAGTGAGTCTGGACGGAAGGAGACCCAGTACTTC | few | TRBJ2-5 | - | TRBV24-1
CASSQATQVWGYEAFF | TGTGCCAGCAGCCAAGCGACTCAGGTTTGGGGGTATGAAGCTTTCTTT | - | TRBJ1-1 | - | TRBV3-1
CASSYTGTLNTGELFF | TGTGCCAGCAGCTATACAGGGACCTTGAACACCGGGGAGCTGTTTTTT | few | TRBJ2-2 | - | TRBV7-2
CASSWARLAGVQETQYF | TGTGCCAGCAGCTGGGCTAGACTAGCGGGGGTCCAAGAGACCCAGTACTTC | - | TRBJ2-5 | TRBD2 | TRBV5-5
CASSRWGLETQYF | TGTGCCAGCAGCAGATGGGGGTTAGAGACCCAGTACTTC | - | TRBJ2-5 | - | TRBV21-1
CASSYSQQGARQPQHF | TGTGCCAGCAGTTACTCACAACAGGGGGCACGACAGCCCCAGCATTTT | - | TRBJ1-5 | TRBD1 | TRBV6-2/TRBV6-3
CSASHDGYTF | TGCAGTGCTAGTCATGACGGCTACACCTTC | few | TRBJ1-2 | - | TRBV20-1
CATSRDRLRGDGYTF | TGTGCCACCAGCAGAGATAGACTCAGGGGGGATGGCTACACCTTC | few | TRBJ1-2 | TRBD1 | TRBV15
CASSELGQGGRGYTF | TGTGCCAGCAGTGAATTGGGGCAGGGAGGAAGGGGCTACACCTTC | - | TRBJ1-2 | - | TRBV25-1
CSAQTGGYNQPQHF | TGCAGTGCCCAAACAGGGGGGTACAATCAGCCCCAGCATTTT | many | TRBJ1-5 | TRBD1 | TRBV20-1
CASSTGRVYYGYTF | TGTGCCAGTAGTACCGGCAGGGTTTACTATGGCTACACCTTC | - | TRBJ1-2 | - | TRBV19
CASSPGGMGSYEQYF | TGTGCCAGCAGCCCCGGGGGCATGGGCTCCTACGAGCAGTACTTC | many | TRBJ2-7 | - | TRBV5-4
CASSLDLGRADAEYF | TGTGCCAGCAGTTTGGATTTAGGGAGGGCAGATGCGGAGTATTTT | - | TRBJ2-3 | TRBD2 | TRBV12-3/TRBV12-4
CASSWLAGAAYEQYF | TGCGCCAGCAGTTGGCTAGCGGGGGCCGCCTACGAGCAGTACTTC | many | TRBJ2-7 | TRBD2 | TRBV5-1
CSARDWAQVSGNTIYF | TGCAGTGCTAGAGATTGGGCACAGGTCTCTGGAAACACCATATATTTT | - | TRBJ1-3 | - | TRBV20-1
CASSERHSGANVLTF | TGTGCCAGCAGTGAAAGACACTCTGGGGCCAACGTCCTGACTTTC | - | TRBJ2-6 | - | TRBV6-4
CASSQGQGAPSPLHF | TGTGCCAGCAGCCAAGGACAGGGGGCACCCTCACCCCTCCACTTT | many | TRBJ1-6 | TRBD1 | TRBV3-1